Each of the 17 T cell receptor beta chains below was sequenced from the same sample in a study of blood T cell repertoires in COVID-19. Sequenced by immunoSEQ multiplex PCR; TCRdb stores in-frame clones only, minus some. Here the sample spans 65,000 to 90,000 clones, around nine tenths being singletons. The sequencing sample was made of peripheral blood. Every receptor here comes from a man older than 75 with COVID-19, enrolled during active disease.

The chain recombines TRBV7-8 with TRBJ2-7; the D is unclear. In germline, CDR1 is SGHVS, CDR2 FQNEAQ. CDR3 size: 14 residues. The ends were cut back, 6 bases at V and 3 bases at J, with 15 bases in the middle. The CDR3 DNA reads TGTGCCAGCAGACCTGGCAGTGTGTTCTACGAGCAGTACTTC. It encodes CASRPGSVFYEQYF.

The chain employs TRBV19 and TRBJ1-2, with 7 bases that match TRBD1. Germline-derived CDR1 and CDR2 are LNHDA and SQIVND (reference sequence). The V segment lost 6 bases and the J segment 6 bases; nucleotides outside the gene matches: 7. The CDR3 contains 13 residues. The CDR3 reads CASSVTGTDGYTF. CDR3 bases: TGTGCCAGTAGCGTGACCGGGACAGATGGCTACACCTTC.

The J gene is TRBJ1-6, the V gene TRBV5-4, with unresolved D. Germline values: CDR1 SGHNT, CDR2 YYREEE (reference sequence). The CDR3 spans 13 residues. V was clipped by 3 bases and J by 6 bases, with 7 bases between them. DNA of the CDR3: TGTGCCAGCAGCTCCGGGGTTAATTCACCCCTCCACTTT. Amino acid sequence: CASSSGVNSPLHF. The full variable domain, with the rest looked up from reference TRBV5-4 and TRBJ1-6, is ETGVTQSPTHLIKTRGQQVTLRCSSQSGHNTVSWYQQALGQGPQFIFQYYREEENGRGNFPPRFSGLQFPNYSSELNVNALELDDSALYLCASSSGVNSPLHFGNGTRLTVT.

V and J are TRBV6-5 and TRBJ1-1; D ambiguous. CDR3 length: 13 amino acids. V lost 5 bases to trimming and J lost 1 base, with 8 bases between them. Germline CDR1 is MNHEY and CDR2 is SVGAGI. This CDR3 is CASSRTANTEAFF. DNA for the CDR3: TGTGCCAGCAGTCGCACAGCGAACACTGAAGCTTTCTTT.

The rearrangement links TRBV15 to TRBJ1-4; TRBD1 aligns across 7 bases. Germline CDR1 LNHNV, CDR2 YYDKDF (reference sequence). CDR3 length equals 14 residues. Trimming at V came to 1 base and at J to 10 bases, leaving 6 bases not matched to a gene. The CDR3 spells CATSRVTGEGKLFF. DNA of the CDR3: TGTGCCACCAGCAGAGTCACAGGGGAAGGAAAACTGTTTTTT.

The genes are TRBV3-1 (or the pseudogene TRBV3-2) and TRBJ1-5; 9 bases are shared with TRBD1. CDR1 is LGHDT, CDR2 YNNKEL, per germline (reference sequence). CDR3 length: 14 amino acids. J lost 5 bases, V lost 4 bases, and 3 bases had no gene match. CDR3 in amino acids: CASSPQGADQPQHF. DNA of the CDR3: TGTGCCAGCAGCCCACAGGGGGCCGATCAGCCCCAGCATTTT.

V and J are TRBV5-8 and TRBJ1-1; unclear D gene. Between the trimmed V and J ends, which lost 0 bases and 0 bases, there was a span of 15 bases. Germline lookup yields CDR1 SGHTS and CDR2 YDEGEE. CDR3 length: 17 amino acids. The CDR3 nucleotides are TGTGCCAGCAGCTTGGGGCCCGGGGTCGGGCTGAACACTGAAGCTTTCTTT. It is translated as CASSLGPGVGLNTEAFF.

The V and J genes are TRBV6-5 and TRBJ2-5; D gene ambiguous. CDR1 is MNHEY, CDR2 SVGAGI, per germline. The CDR3 contains 11 residues. Trimming stripped 8 bases from V and 5 bases from J, with 9 bases between. CDR3 in amino acids: CASRSPETQYF. The CDR3 DNA follows: TGTGCCAGCCGTTCTCCGGAGACCCAGTACTTC.

V usage is TRBV18 and J usage is TRBJ1-1; tentatively, D is TRBD1 (6 bases). V gave up 1 base and J gave up 2 bases, with 8 bases separating them. This CDR3 is built from 14 residues. Germline CDR1 is KGHSH and CDR2 is LQKENI. CDR3 sequence reads: CASSPRTDNTEAFF. CDR3 bases: TGTGCCAGCTCACCACGGACAGACAACACTGAAGCTTTCTTT.

The CDR3 nucleotides are TGTGCCAGCAGCCAAGATCTTCCGCAGGGAGGTGGCTACACCTTC. Its protein is CASSQDLPQGGGYTF. V and J are TRBV3-1 (or the pseudogene TRBV3-2) and TRBJ1-2; D may be TRBD1 (5 bases). CDR3 length: 15 amino acids. V was clipped by 0 bases and J by 7 bases, with 15 bases between them. Per the germline V gene, CDR1 is LGHDT and CDR2 is YNNKEL (reference sequence).

V gene TRBV29-1 combines with J gene TRBJ2-5, with a weak D call TRBD2 (5 bases). The CDR3 covers 13 residues. CDR1 is SQVTM, CDR2 ANQGSEA, per germline. The germline V and J ends were trimmed by 2 bases and 3 bases, with 10 bases remaining between them. CDR3 sequence (DNA): TGCAGCGTTGAATTCCGGGGAAAAGAGACCCAGTACTTC. Amino acid sequence: CSVEFRGKETQYF.

This rearrangement joins TRBV11-2 to TRBJ1-2, with unresolved D. Per the germline V gene, CDR1 is SGHAT and CDR2 is FQNNGV. V was pared by 1 base and J by 5 bases, with 8 bases between. The CDR3 spans 13 residues. CDR3 sequence: CASSLGSRYGYTF. The DNA of the CDR3 is TGTGCCAGCAGCTTAGGGTCCAGATATGGCTACACCTTC. Based on the CDR3 plus reference TRBV11-2 and TRBJ1-2, the full variable domain is EAGVAQSPRYKIIEKRQSVAFWCNPISGHATLYWYQQILGQGPKLLIQFQNNGVVDDSQLPKDRFSAERLKGVDSTLKIQPAKLEDSAVYLCASSLGSRYGYTFGSGTRLTVV.

The V call is TRBV7-8, the J call TRBJ2-1, with 9 bases identical to TRBD1. With V trimmed by 5 bases and J by 10 bases, 12 bases remained unmatched. The germline CDR1 and CDR2 sequences are SGHVS and FQNEAQ. The CDR3 extends over 15 amino acids. The CDR3 loop is CASSRGDRAMREQFF. In nucleotides, the CDR3 is TGTGCCAGCAGCCGAGGGGACAGGGCTATGAGAGAGCAGTTCTTC.

The rearrangement uses TRBV27 and TRBJ1-5, with D possibly matching TRBD1 (5 bases). The V end was cut by 1 base, the J end by 3 bases, with 7 bases between. The germline V gene encodes CDR1 MNHEY and CDR2 SMNVEV (reference sequence). CDR3 length equals 14 residues. The CDR3 spells CASSLWGPNQPQHF. DNA for the CDR3: TGTGCCAGCAGTTTATGGGGCCCCAATCAGCCCCAGCATTTT.

The chain links TRBV7-2 to TRBJ1-5; the D gene is possibly TRBD1 (6 bases). Germline V gene lookup returns CDR1 SGHTA and CDR2 FQGNSA. Trimming cost V 2 bases and J 6 bases, with 17 bases left between them. The CDR3 is 16 residues long. This CDR3 reads CASSLKGGQGTQPQHF. The CDR3 bases are TGTGCCAGCAGCTTAAAGGGTGGGCAGGGGACTCAGCCCCAGCATTTT.

This sequence joins TRBV28 and TRBJ2-2, with D perhaps TRBD1 (5 bases). Between the trimmed V and J ends, which lost 11 bases and 0 bases, there was a span of 13 bases. CDR1 MDHEN and CDR2 SYDVKM come from the germline V gene. CDR3 length: 14 residues. CDR3 amino acids: CAAGHPSNTGELFF. The CDR3 nucleotides are TGTGCCGCCGGACACCCCTCGAACACCGGGGAGCTGTTTTTT. Full variable domain (outside the CDR3, taken from reference TRBV28 and TRBJ2-2): DVKVTQSSRYLVKRTGEKVFLECVQDMDHENMFWYRQDPGLGLRLIYFSYDVKMKEKGDIPEGYSVSREKKERFSLILESASTNQTSMYLCAAGHPSNTGELFFGEGSRLTVL.

This rearrangement joins TRBV2 to TRBJ1-5; no clear D gene. Trimming pared 8 bases from V and 0 bases from J, leaving 8 bases between. CDR1 and CDR2 from the germline V gene are SNHLY and FYNNEI. The CDR3 consists of 13 residues. CDR3 in amino acids: CASEFDSNQPQHF. Here the CDR3 DNA reads TGTGCCAGCGAGTTCGATAGCAATCAGCCCCAGCATTTT.